Shown below are 9 T cell receptor beta chains from a single sample sequenced in a study of synovial regulatory T cells in juvenile arthritis (dated by TCRdb to the mid-2010s). Library preparation used the immunoSEQ multiplex PCR assay. TCRdb stores this immuneACCESS table with in-frame sequences only. Part of the clones is absent; in the studies checked, under half of the shortfall reflects unresolved V genes, and no reason is known for the rest. The sample table on file contains 8,000 to 10,000 clones. Of the sample, more than 0.85% falls within the top ten clones. Sequencing used Treg cells from blood. In light of the paper, this sample's cell subset or site label describes: remaining (HLA-DR-negative) circulating blood Treg cells. The receptor set was obtained from a donor aged 2-30 years with juvenile idiopathic arthritis.

The chain links TRBV5-1 to TRBJ1-4; as DNA is missing, the TRBD1 call by TCRdb cannot be tested. The CDR3 is 14 residues long. There is no recorded DNA. In germline, CDR1 is SGHRS, CDR2 YFSETQ. The CDR3 reads CASSTGRGNEKLFF.

This chain uses TRBV5-1 with TRBJ1-2; without DNA, the TCRdb call of TRBD1 cannot be checked. The CDR3 loop spans 13 amino acids. No DNA was logged. Germline assignment: CDR1 SGHRS and CDR2 YFSETQ. The CDR3 region is CASSFFSDGGYTF. Using reference TRBV5-1 and TRBJ1-2 for the parts outside the CDR3, the full variable domain is KAGVTQTPRYLIKTRGQQVTLSCSPISGHRSVSWYQQTPGQGLQFLFEYFSETQRNKGNFPGRFSGRQFSNSRSEMNVSTLELGDSALYLCASSFFSDGGYTFGSGTRLTVV.

The gene calls are TRBV25-1 and TRBJ1-6; the TRBD1 assignment by TCRdb is unverifiable without DNA. CDR3 length: 14 amino acids. No nucleotide data were recorded. Per the germline V gene, CDR1 is MGHDK and CDR2 is SYGVNS. CDR3 protein: CASSVTGDNSPLHF.

The J gene is TRBJ1-6, the V gene TRBV5-5; as DNA is missing, the TRBD1 call by TCRdb cannot be tested. Looked up from germline, CDR1 is SGHKS and CDR2 is YYEKEE (reference sequence). There are 15 residues in the CDR3. The nucleotide record is missing. The CDR3 here is CASSSGQGAGAPLHF.

The J gene is TRBJ2-1, the V gene TRBV28; TCRdb designates TRBD2, a call that cannot be tested without DNA. CDR3 size: 15 residues. The DNA is unrecorded. The germline V gene has CDR1 MDHEN and CDR2 SYDVKM. The CDR3 region is CASSLAGPSYNEQFF.

The V and J genes are TRBV9 and TRBJ1-2; the TCRdb call, TRBD1, lacks DNA for checking. This CDR3 spans 15 amino acids. No coding sequence is recorded. The germline V gene has CDR1 SGDLS and CDR2 YYNGEE. CDR3 loop: CASSVGTGQGYGYTF. Complete variable domain (other parts from reference TRBV9 and TRBJ1-2): DSGVTQTPKHLITATGQRVTLRCSPRSGDLSVYWYQQSLDQGLQFLIQYYNGEERAKGNILERFSAQQFPDLHSELNLSSLELGDSALYFCASSVGTGQGYGYTFGSGTRLTVV.

The chain links TRBV6-6 to TRBJ2-5; TCRdb picks TRBD1, but there is no DNA to check that call. The CDR3 consists of 13 residues. No nucleotide data were recorded. The germline V gene encodes CDR1 MNHNY and CDR2 SVGAGI (reference sequence). CDR3 in amino acids: CASSYGTGETQYF.

The rearrangement links TRBV19 to TRBJ1-3. The CDR3 is 13 residues long. DNA is not recorded here. The germline V gene has CDR1 LNHDA and CDR2 SQIVND (reference sequence). CDR3 sequence reads: CASSGRLPGTIYF.

This rearrangement joins TRBV19 to TRBJ2-1; the D call from TCRdb, TRBD2, cannot be confirmed without DNA. The CDR3 is made up of 14 amino acids. No nucleotide data were recorded. CDR1 and CDR2 from the germline V gene are LNHDA and SQIVND (reference sequence). The CDR3 loop reads CASRPVWGGYEQFF.